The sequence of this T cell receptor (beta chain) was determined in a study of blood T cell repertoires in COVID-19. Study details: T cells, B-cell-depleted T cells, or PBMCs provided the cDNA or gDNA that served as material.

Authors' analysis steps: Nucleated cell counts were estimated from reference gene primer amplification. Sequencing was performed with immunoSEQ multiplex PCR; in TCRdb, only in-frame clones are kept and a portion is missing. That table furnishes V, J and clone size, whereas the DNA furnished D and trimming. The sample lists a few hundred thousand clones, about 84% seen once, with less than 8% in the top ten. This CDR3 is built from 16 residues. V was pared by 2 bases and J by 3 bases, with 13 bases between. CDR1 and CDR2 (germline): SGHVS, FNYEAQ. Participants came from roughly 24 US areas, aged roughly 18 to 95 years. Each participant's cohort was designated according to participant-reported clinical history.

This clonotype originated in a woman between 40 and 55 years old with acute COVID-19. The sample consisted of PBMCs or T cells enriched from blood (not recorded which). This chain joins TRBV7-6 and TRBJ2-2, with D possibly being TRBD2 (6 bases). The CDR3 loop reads CASSLLASEDTGELFF. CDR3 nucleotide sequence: TGTGCCAGCAGCTTACTGGCTAGCGAGGACACCGGGGAGCTGTTTTTT.